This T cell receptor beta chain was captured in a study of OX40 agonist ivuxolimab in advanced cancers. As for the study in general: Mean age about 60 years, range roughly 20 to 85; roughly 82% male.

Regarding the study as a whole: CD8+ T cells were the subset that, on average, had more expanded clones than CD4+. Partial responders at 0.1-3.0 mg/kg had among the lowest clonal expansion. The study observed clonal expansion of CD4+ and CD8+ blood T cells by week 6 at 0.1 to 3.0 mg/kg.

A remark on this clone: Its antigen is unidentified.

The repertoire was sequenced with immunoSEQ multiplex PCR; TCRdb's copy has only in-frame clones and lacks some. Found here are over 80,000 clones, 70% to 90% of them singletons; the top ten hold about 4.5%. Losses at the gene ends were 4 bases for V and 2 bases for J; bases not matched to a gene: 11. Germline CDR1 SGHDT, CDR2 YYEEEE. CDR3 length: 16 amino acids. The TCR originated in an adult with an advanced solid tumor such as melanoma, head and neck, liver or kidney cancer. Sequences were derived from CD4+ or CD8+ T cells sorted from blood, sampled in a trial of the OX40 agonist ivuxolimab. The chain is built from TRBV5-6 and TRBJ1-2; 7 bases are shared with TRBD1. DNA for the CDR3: TGTGCCAGCAGCACGCGGGACAGACTCGTAAACTATGGCTACACCTTC. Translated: CASSTRDRLVNYGYTF.